The 13 T cell receptor beta chains presented below share a single source sample, sequenced in a study of post-analysis software for immune sequencing data. Study results and limitations: Higher frequency in patients than in controls was seen for roughly five TRBV segments, with TRBV5-6, TRBV5-1 and TRBV20-1 among them.

cDNA libraries of TCR beta carried unique molecular identifiers. MiXCR, applied by TCRdb to the PCR reads, yields one record per CDR3 protein. The sample includes hundreds of thousands of distinct CDR3 sequences, roughly 27% of them seen just once. The antigens of these receptors remain unknown. The sample taken for sequencing was blood. These TCRs come from a girl aged 5 to 17 with multiple sclerosis.

This sequence joins TRBV2 and TRBJ1-5; 7 nucleotides match TRBD1. There are 14 residues in the CDR3. Per the germline V gene, CDR1 is SNHLY and CDR2 is FYNNEI. V trimming: 6 bases; J trimming: 2 bases; junction bases outside the gene matches: 4. CDR3: CASREGTGNQPQHF. The CDR3 nucleotides read TGTGCCAGCAGGGAGGGGACAGGCAATCAGCCCCAGCATTTT.

This clonotype was detected a few times. The J gene is TRBJ2-7, the V gene TRBV10-3; D possibly corresponds to TRBD1 (6 bases). V was pared by 4 bases and J by 4 bases, with 17 bases between. Germline values: CDR1 ENHRY, CDR2 SYGVKD. The CDR3 totals 15 residues. The CDR3 coding sequence is TGTGCCATCAGTGCTCAGGGGCAAACGTCTTACGAGCAGTACTTC. This codes for CAISAQGQTSYEQYF.

On this clonotype itself: A much larger clone differs by one base, so this may be a read error. V usage is TRBV12-3 or TRBV12-4 and J usage is TRBJ1-5; no reliable D call. This CDR3 has 13 amino acids. V lost 3 bases and J lost 1, with 4 bases in between. The CDR3 spells CASSFVSNQPQHF. As DNA, the CDR3 is TGTGCCAGCAGTTTCGTCAGCAATCAGCCCCAGCATTTT.

The chain recombines TRBV6-1 with TRBJ1-4; the D gene is possibly TRBD1 (5 bases). From germline, CDR1 is MNHNS and CDR2 SASEGT. CDR3 length: 16 amino acids. V was clipped by 0 bases and J by 7 bases, with 15 bases between them. The CDR3 region is CASSEAGQGGGEKLFF. The CDR3 region has the DNA TGTGCCAGCAGTGAAGCCGGGCAGGGCGGGGGTGAAAAACTGTTTTTT.

V is TRBV20-1 and J is TRBJ2-3; D is possibly TRBD1 or TRBD2 (5 bases each). Germline V gene lookup returns CDR1 DFQATT and CDR2 SNEGSKA (reference sequence). The CDR3 is 16 residues long. Trimming removed 0 bases from V and 1 base from J, with 14 bases in between. CDR3 sequence (DNA): TGCAGTGCTAGAGACATCCCGGGACGAGGCACAGATACGCAGTATTTT. This sequence encodes CSARDIPGRGTDTQYF.

This rearrangement joins TRBV7-8 to TRBJ2-3, with a possible D match to TRBD1 (6 bases). CDR3 length equals 16 residues. Germline-derived CDR1 and CDR2 are SGHVS and FQNEAQ. The ends were cut back, 6 bases at V and 0 bases at J, with 16 bases in the middle. The CDR3 DNA sequence: TGTGCCAGCAGACGGGCCAGGGGCTCCAGCACAGATACGCAGTATTTT. Its translation: CASRRARGSSTDTQYF.

This clonotype has just a few counts. J is TRBJ2-1 and V is TRBV2; 11 bases are shared with TRBD2. The V gene end was trimmed by 8 bases and the J gene end by 4 bases; junction bases not matched to a gene: 13. Germline CDR1 and CDR2: SNHLY and FYNNEI. The CDR3 extends over 17 amino acids. CDR3 sequence: CASPRASGGPSYNEQFF. Here the CDR3 DNA reads TGTGCCAGCCCGAGGGCTAGCGGGGGGCCTTCTTACAATGAGCAGTTCTTC.

This clonotype was recorded a few times. The chain has TRBV5-1 and TRBJ2-1; 7 nucleotides match TRBD1. The CDR3 has 12 residues. V lost 4 bases and J lost 9; bases outside the gene matches: 4. Per the germline V gene, CDR1 is SGHRS and CDR2 is YFSETQ. CDR3 in amino acids: CASSQTGSEQFF. The CDR3 DNA reads TGCGCCAGCAGCCAGACAGGGTCTGAGCAGTTCTTC.

The genes are TRBV20-1 and TRBJ2-7, with D perhaps TRBD2 (6 bases). The CDR3 sequence is 14 residues long. Germline V gives CDR1 DFQATT, CDR2 SNEGSKA (reference sequence). Trimming removed 0 bases at V and 2 bases at J, with 11 bases between. The CDR3, as DNA: TGCAGTGCTAGAGATCGGGGGACCCCCTACGAGCAGTACTTC. Translation: CSARDRGTPYEQYF.

This rearrangement joins TRBV20-1 to TRBJ2-6, with a possible D match to TRBD1 (5 bases). CDR1 is DFQATT, CDR2 SNEGSKA, per germline (reference sequence). This CDR3 region has 12 residues. This chain's CDR3 is CRAGPGANVLTF. As DNA, the CDR3 is TGCAGGGCAGGGCCTGGGGCCAACGTCCTGACTTTC.

This clonotype occurred a few times. V gene TRBV5-1 combines with J gene TRBJ1-2; possibly TRBD1 for D (6 bases). Trimming shortened V by 3 bases and J by 8 bases, and 17 bases separated the two germline ends. This CDR3 has 14 residues. From germline, CDR1 is SGHRS and CDR2 YFSETQ. CDR3 loop: CASSWARGEEGYTF. The DNA of the CDR3 is TGCGCCAGCAGCTGGGCCAGGGGTGAGGAAGGCTACACCTTC. The full variable domain, completed using reference TRBV5-1 and TRBJ1-2, is KAGVTQTPRYLIKTRGQQVTLSCSPISGHRSVSWYQQTPGQGLQFLFEYFSETQRNKGNFPGRFSGRQFSNSRSEMNVSTLELGDSALYLCASSWARGEEGYTFGSGTRLTVV.

This chain connects TRBV6-6 to TRBJ1-1; D is uncertain. This CDR3 is built from 13 residues. Germline V gene sequence: CDR1 MNHNY, CDR2 SVGAGI (reference sequence). The V and J ends lost 0 bases and 10 bases respectively, with 12 bases between them. The CDR3 spells CASSYSEMNRAFF. As DNA, the CDR3 is TGTGCCAGCAGTTACTCGGAAATGAATCGAGCTTTCTTT.

This clonotype was observed a handful of times. The chain links TRBV29-1 to TRBJ2-5; the match to TRBD1 covers 8 bases. In germline, CDR1 is SQVTM, CDR2 ANQGSEA. The V segment lost 7 bases and the J segment 4 bases; nucleotides outside the gene matches: 14. The CDR3 sequence is 15 residues long. The CDR3 DNA follows: TGCAGCGCCGAGGGGACAGGAACTCTTCCAGAGACCCAGTACTTC. This codes for CSAEGTGTLPETQYF.